Each of the 14 T cell receptor beta chains below was sequenced from the same sample in a study of blood T cells in healthy people across ages. It was with a sample-barcoded 5' primer and a J-beta primer mix that a second PCR of roughly 7 to 11 cycles was run. From the 5' RACE reads, TCRdb called clonotypes with MiXCR, one entry per CDR3 protein. The table lists 1.4 million or so distinct CDR3 sequences, around 40% of them singletons, with approximately 4% in the top ten. Specimen: blood. The source of these receptors is a woman between 18 and 30 years old in good health.

This clonotype was recorded only once. V is TRBV29-1 and J is TRBJ2-7; 7 positions match TRBD2. Per germline, CDR1 SQVTM and CDR2 ANQGSEA. CDR3 length equals 13 residues. J gave up 7 bases and V 4 bases, and 10 bases lay outside the gene matches. CDR3 sequence reads: CSVGTRGYNEQYF. The CDR3 DNA sequence: TGCAGCGTTGGGACTAGGGGTTACAATGAGCAGTACTTC.

The rearrangement links TRBV29-1 to TRBJ2-7; D might be TRBD1 (6 bases). V was trimmed by 2 bases and J by 2 bases, leaving 13 bases between them. This CDR3 has 14 amino acids. The germline V gene encodes CDR1 SQVTM and CDR2 ANQGSEA. The CDR3 nucleotides read TGCAGCGTTGAATGGTCAGGGGATCCCTACGAGCAGTACTTC. Translating gives CSVEWSGDPYEQYF.

As to this clonotype: This may arise from a read error, as a much more abundant clone is one base away. This chain joins TRBV5-1 and TRBJ2-7; perhaps D is TRBD1 or TRBD2 (5 bases each). Germline V gives CDR1 SGHRS, CDR2 YFSETQ. There are 15 residues in the CDR3. CDR3 in amino acids: CTSRGATIDSYEQYF. Here the CDR3 DNA reads TGCACCAGCAGAGGGGCGACAATCGACTCCTACGAGCAGTACTTC.

The rearrangement joins TRBV7-2 to TRBJ1-2; D unresolved. The V and J ends lost 3 bases and 4 bases respectively, with 15 bases between them. CDR1 is SGHTA, CDR2 FQGNSA, per germline. There are 15 residues in the CDR3. The CDR3 region is CASSLNLFGSYGYTF. CDR3 coding DNA: TGTGCCAGCAGCTTGAATTTGTTTGGTAGCTATGGCTACACCTTC.

V is TRBV11-2 and J is TRBJ2-1; 8 bases line up with TRBD2. Germline-derived CDR1 and CDR2 are SGHAT and FQNNGV. J was trimmed by 7 bases and V by 8 bases; bases with no gene match: 19. CDR3 size: 17 residues. The CDR3 DNA is TGTGCCAGCGTCCAGAGCGGAGAGTCGGGGGGGCATAATGAGCAGTTCTTC. The encoded protein is CASVQSGESGGHNEQFF.

The V gene is TRBV12-3 or TRBV12-4, the J gene TRBJ2-1; TRBD2 aligns across 8 bases. This CDR3 comprises 15 residues. The junction had 12 bases not matched to a gene; V was cut back by 6 bases and J by 8 bases. CDR3: CASSSRREVCHEQFF. In DNA, the CDR3 is TGTGCCAGCAGCTCCAGGCGGGAGGTCTGCCATGAGCAGTTCTTC.

The rearrangement links TRBV24-1 to TRBJ2-1, with D unresolved. Germline CDR1 KGHDR, CDR2 SFDVKD. The CDR3 loop spans 15 amino acids. V lost 0 bases and J 1 base, leaving 6 bases between the germline ends. CDR3 nucleotides: TGTGCCACCAGTGATTTGTTTAGTTCCTACAATGAGCAGTTCTTC. It translates to CATSDLFSSYNEQFF.

The chain recombines TRBV29-1 with TRBJ1-1; D perhaps matches TRBD1 (5 bases). Trimming stripped 6 bases from V and 1 base from J, with 12 bases between. The CDR3 spans 13 residues. The germline V gene encodes CDR1 SQVTM and CDR2 ANQGSEA. The DNA for the CDR3 is TGCAGCGTCTGGGGGACCCCGAACACTGAAGCTTTCTTT. Amino acids: CSVWGTPNTEAFF.

This clonotype has only one observation. The rearrangement links TRBV10-3 to TRBJ2-7; D possibly matches TRBD1 or TRBD2 (5 bases each). Trimming shortened V by 0 bases and J by 0 bases, and 12 bases separated the two germline ends. CDR3 length equals 16 residues. Germline-derived CDR1 and CDR2 are ENHRY and SYGVKD. As DNA, the CDR3 is TGTGCCATCAGTGAGTCTTCCAGGGACGGCTCCTACGAGCAGTACTTC. Its protein product is CAISESSRDGSYEQYF.

This clonotype was seen only a few times. V is TRBV15 and J is TRBJ1-5; D is perhaps TRBD1 (5 bases). Germline V gives CDR1 LNHNV, CDR2 YYDKDF (reference sequence). The length of the CDR3 is 17 residues. Trimming cost V 0 bases and J 0 bases, with 12 bases left between them. CDR3: CATSREAGTYSNQPQHF. As DNA, the CDR3 is TGTGCCACCAGCAGAGAGGCAGGGACTTATAGCAATCAGCCCCAGCATTTT.

V is TRBV27 and J is TRBJ2-1, with D uncertain. CDR1 MNHEY and CDR2 SMNVEV come from the germline V gene (reference sequence). The CDR3 has 14 residues. Trimming cost V 8 bases and J 0 bases, with 11 bases left between them. CDR3 DNA: TGTGCCAGCTGGCAGCTGAGCTCCTACAATGAGCAGTTCTTC. Its translation: CASWQLSSYNEQFF.

This clonotype was counted between two and nine times. The chain carries TRBV2 and TRBJ2-7; D might be TRBD2 (6 bases). The germline CDR1 and CDR2 sequences are SNHLY and FYNNEI. The V gene lost 10 bases and the J gene lost 4 bases, with 20 bases spanning the gap. The CDR3 totals 14 residues. The CDR3 DNA reads TGTGCCACCCAAAGTGGGGGGTACGAATACGAGCAGTACTTC. This translates into CATQSGGYEYEQYF.

V gene TRBV11-2 combines with J gene TRBJ1-5; no clear D gene. Germline lookup yields CDR1 SGHAT and CDR2 FQNNGV. V shed 2 bases and J shed 5 bases, with 7 bases lying between them. This CDR3 comprises 13 residues. The CDR3 coding sequence is TGTGCCAGCAGCTTATCTTTTGATCAGCCCCAGCATTTT. It encodes CASSLSFDQPQHF.

This chain joins TRBV12-3 or TRBV12-4 and TRBJ2-5; TRBD1 matches 9 bases. The CDR3 is made up of 16 amino acids. Losses at the gene ends were 5 bases for V and 1 base for J; bases not matched to a gene: 8. CDR3 residues: CASSASGTGPQETQYF. DNA for the CDR3: TGTGCCAGCAGTGCATCCGGGACAGGGCCCCAAGAGACCCAGTACTTC.